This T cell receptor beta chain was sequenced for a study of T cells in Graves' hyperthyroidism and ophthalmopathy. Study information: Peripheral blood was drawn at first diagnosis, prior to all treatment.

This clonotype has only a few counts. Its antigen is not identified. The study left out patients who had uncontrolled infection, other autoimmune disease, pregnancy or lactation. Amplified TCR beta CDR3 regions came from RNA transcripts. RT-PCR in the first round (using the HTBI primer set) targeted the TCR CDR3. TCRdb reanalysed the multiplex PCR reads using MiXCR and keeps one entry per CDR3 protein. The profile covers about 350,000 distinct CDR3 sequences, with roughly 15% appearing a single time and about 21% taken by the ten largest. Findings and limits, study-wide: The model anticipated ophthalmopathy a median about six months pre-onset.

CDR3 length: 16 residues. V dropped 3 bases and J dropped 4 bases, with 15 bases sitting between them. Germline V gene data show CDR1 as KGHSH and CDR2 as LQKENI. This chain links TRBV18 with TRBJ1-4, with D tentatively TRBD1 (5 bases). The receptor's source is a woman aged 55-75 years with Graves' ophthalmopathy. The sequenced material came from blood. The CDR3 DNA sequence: TGTGCCAGCTCACCGAGTCATGGGGCTCTTAATGAAAAACTGTTTTTT. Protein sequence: CASSPSHGALNEKLFF.